This TCR beta chain was captured in a study of Tregs in tolerant kidney transplant recipients. Trimming cost V 0 bases and J 16 bases, with 13 bases left between them. The CDR3 contains 13 residues. Germline lookup yields CDR1 SEHNR and CDR2 FQNEAQ (reference sequence). The table came from immunoSEQ multiplex PCR; TCRdb's copy has only in-frame clones and leaves some out. This table has roughly 250,000 clones, more than 65% appearing once. This sequence originates from a human donor in good health. The chain recombines TRBV7-9 with TRBJ1-6; D uncertain. Material: CD4+ T cells from blood. CDR3 loop: CASSLAVSLDLHF. The CDR3 nucleotides are TGTGCCAGCAGCTTAGCGGTTTCACTGGATCTCCACTTT.